Listed here is a single TCR beta chain. These data are taken from a study of blood T cell repertoires in COVID-19. Study-wide context: From T cells, B-cell-depleted T cells, or PBMCs came the material, which was cDNA or gDNA.

Per the original data handling: Reference gene primer amplification gave nucleated cell count estimates. Clones were sequenced by immunoSEQ multiplex PCR, and TCRdb holds only the in-frame ones, with some missing. Clone size and the V and J calls come from that table; the DNA yielded D and trimming. Here the sample spans about 280,000 clones, 75% to 90% being singletons. Sequencing input: peripheral blood. This TCR came from a man between 35 and 55 years old with acute or convalescent COVID-19.

The CDR3 nucleotides read TGCGCCAGCAGCCAAGACAGGGGGCGCGGGGAGACCCAGTACTTC. It codes for CASSQDRGRGETQYF. The genes are TRBV4-1 and TRBJ2-5, with TRBD1 matching 8 bases. The V segment lost 0 bases and the J segment 5 bases; nucleotides outside the gene matches: 5. CDR1 and CDR2 (germline): MGHRA, YSYEKL. The CDR3 has 15 residues.